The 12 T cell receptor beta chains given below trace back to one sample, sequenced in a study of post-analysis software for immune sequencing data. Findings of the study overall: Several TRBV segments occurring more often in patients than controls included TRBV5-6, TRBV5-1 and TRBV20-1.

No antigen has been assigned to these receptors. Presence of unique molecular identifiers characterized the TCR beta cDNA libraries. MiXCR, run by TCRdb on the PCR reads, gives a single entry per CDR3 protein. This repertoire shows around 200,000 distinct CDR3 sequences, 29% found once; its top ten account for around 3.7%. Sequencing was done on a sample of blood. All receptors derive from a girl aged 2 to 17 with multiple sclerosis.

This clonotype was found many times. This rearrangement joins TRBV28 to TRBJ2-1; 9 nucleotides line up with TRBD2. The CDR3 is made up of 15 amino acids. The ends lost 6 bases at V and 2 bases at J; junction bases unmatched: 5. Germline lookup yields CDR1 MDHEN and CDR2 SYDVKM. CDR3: CASRDGLATYNEQFF. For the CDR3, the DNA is TGTGCCAGCAGGGACGGACTAGCGACCTACAATGAGCAGTTCTTC.

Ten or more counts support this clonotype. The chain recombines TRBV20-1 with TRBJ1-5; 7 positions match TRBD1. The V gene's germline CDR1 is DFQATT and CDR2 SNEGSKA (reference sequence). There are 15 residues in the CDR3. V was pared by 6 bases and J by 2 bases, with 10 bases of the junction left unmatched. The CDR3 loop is CSAIRDRFGNQPQHF. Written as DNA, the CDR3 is TGCAGTGCAATCCGGGACAGATTCGGCAATCAGCCCCAGCATTTT.

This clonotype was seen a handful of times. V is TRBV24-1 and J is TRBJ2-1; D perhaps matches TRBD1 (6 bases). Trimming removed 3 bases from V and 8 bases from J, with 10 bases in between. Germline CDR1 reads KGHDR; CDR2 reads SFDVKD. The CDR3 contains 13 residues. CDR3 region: CATSDGQPHEQFF. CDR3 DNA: TGTGCCACCAGTGATGGACAGCCCCATGAGCAGTTCTTC.

The CDR3 here is CASSSAGGRDEQFF. For the CDR3, the DNA is TGTGCCAGCAGTTCAGCGGGAGGGAGGGATGAGCAGTTCTTC. The V gene is TRBV12-3 or TRBV12-4, the J gene TRBJ2-1; 10 positions match TRBD2. The J segment lost 8 bases and the V segment lost 4 bases, leaving 5 bases of the junction unmatched. This CDR3 contains 14 residues.

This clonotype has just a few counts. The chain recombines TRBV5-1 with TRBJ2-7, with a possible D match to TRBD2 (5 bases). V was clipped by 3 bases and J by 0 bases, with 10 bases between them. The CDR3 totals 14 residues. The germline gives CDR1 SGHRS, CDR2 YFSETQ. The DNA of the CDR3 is TGCGCCAGCAGCTGGGGAGAGAGCTCCTACGAGCAGTACTTC. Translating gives CASSWGESSYEQYF. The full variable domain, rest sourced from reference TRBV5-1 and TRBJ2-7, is KAGVTQTPRYLIKTRGQQVTLSCSPISGHRSVSWYQQTPGQGLQFLFEYFSETQRNKGNFPGRFSGRQFSNSRSEMNVSTLELGDSALYLCASSWGESSYEQYFGPGTRLTVT.

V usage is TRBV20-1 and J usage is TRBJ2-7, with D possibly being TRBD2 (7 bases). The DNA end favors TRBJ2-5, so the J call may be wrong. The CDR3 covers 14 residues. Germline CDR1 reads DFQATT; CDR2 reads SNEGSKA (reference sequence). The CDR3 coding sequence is TGCAGTGCTAACTCCGGAGGGGGGGGTAAGACCCAGTACTTC. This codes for CSANSGGGGKTQYF.

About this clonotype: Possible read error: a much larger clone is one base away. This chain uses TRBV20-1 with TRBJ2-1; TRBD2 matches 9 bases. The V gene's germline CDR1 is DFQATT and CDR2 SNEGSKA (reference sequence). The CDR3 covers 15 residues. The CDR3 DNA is TGCAGTGCTAGAGGTGGACTAGCGCAATACAATGAGCGGTTCTTC. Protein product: CSARGGLAQYNERFF.

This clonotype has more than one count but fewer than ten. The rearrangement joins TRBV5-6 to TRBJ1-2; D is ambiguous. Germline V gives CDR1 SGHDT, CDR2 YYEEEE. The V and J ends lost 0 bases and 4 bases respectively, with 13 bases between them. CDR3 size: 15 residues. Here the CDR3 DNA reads TGTGCCAGCAGCTTGGTTTCGGGGATTGTCTATGGCTACACCTTC. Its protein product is CASSLVSGIVYGYTF.

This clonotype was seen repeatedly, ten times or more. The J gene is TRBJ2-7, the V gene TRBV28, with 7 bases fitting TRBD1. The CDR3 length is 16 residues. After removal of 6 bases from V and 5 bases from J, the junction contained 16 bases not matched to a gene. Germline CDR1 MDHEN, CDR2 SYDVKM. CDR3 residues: CASRPPETGKRHEQYF. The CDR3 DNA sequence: TGTGCCAGCAGGCCTCCCGAGACAGGGAAACGACACGAGCAGTACTTC.

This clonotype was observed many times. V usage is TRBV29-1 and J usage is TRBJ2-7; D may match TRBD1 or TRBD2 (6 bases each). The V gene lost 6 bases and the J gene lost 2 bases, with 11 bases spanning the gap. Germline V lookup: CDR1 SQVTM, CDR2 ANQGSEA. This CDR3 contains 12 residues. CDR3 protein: CSVGGQTYEQYF. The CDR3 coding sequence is TGCAGCGTGGGAGGACAGACCTACGAGCAGTACTTC.

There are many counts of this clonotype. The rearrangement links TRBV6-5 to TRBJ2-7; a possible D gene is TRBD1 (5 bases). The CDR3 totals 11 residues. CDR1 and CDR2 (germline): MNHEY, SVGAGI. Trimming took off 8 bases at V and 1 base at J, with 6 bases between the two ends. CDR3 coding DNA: TGTGCCAGCGGACAATCCTACGAGCAGTACTTC. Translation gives CASGQSYEQYF.

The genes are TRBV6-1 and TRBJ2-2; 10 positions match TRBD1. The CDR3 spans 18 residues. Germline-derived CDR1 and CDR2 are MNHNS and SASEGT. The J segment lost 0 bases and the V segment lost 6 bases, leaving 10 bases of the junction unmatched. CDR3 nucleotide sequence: TGTGCCAGCAGGAGTACCTTGACAGGGGGCGCGAACACCGGGGAGCTGTTTTTT. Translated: CASRSTLTGGANTGELFF.